The T cell receptor (beta chain) described here comes from a study of cytomegalovirus exposure and HLA in healthy donors. About the study: According to later analysis, the same platform produced the approximately 120 validation and about 630 first-cohort repertoires.

In regard to this clone: Its antigen is still unknown.

TCRdb's table, derived via immunoSEQ multiplex PCR, lists solely in-frame clones and lacks some. Among about 360,000 clones, around 86% were seen once, and the ten largest hold 0.83%. There are 16 residues in the CDR3. Germline-derived CDR1 and CDR2 are SEHNR and FQNEAQ (reference sequence). V gave up 6 bases and J gave up 0 bases; unmatched junction bases: 7. Points from the study as a whole: It was confirmed in vitro that three of the CMV-associated chains were specific for CMV antigens. With high specificity and sensitivity, the classifier reportedly diagnosed cytomegalovirus status.

The sequence came from a woman under 30 in good health and CMV-seronegative. Sequenced material: PBMCs. The V call is TRBV7-9, the J call TRBJ2-1, with 8 bases fitting TRBD2. The CDR3: CASSSIAGSSYNEQFF. The CDR3 nucleotides read TGTGCCAGCAGTTCCATAGCGGGGAGCTCCTACAATGAGCAGTTCTTC. Full variable domain (outside the CDR3, taken from reference TRBV7-9 and TRBJ2-1): DTGVSQNPRHKITKRGQNVTFRCDPISEHNRLYWYRQTLGQGPEFLTYFQNEAQLEKSRLLSDRFSAERPKGSFSTLEIQRTEQGDSAMYLCASSSIAGSSYNEQFFGPGTRLTVL.